This T cell receptor beta chain was found in a study of blood T cells in healthy people across ages. Combining a sample-barcoded 5' primer with a J-beta primer mix, a second PCR ran for roughly 7 to 12 cycles. One entry per CDR3 protein results from TCRdb running MiXCR on the 5' RACE reads. The data contain hundreds of thousands of distinct CDR3 sequences, about a third of them singletons. Samples had at least 6.5 million PBMCs isolated from them. The CDR3 spans 17 residues. Germline lookup yields CDR1 LGHNA and CDR2 YSLEER. The V gene lost 1 base and the J gene lost 2 bases, with 14 bases spanning the gap. This clonotype was observed a few times. Its cognate antigen is unknown. Study conclusions and caveats: Diversity was higher, and naive CD4+ cells more numerous, in long-lived donors than in aged donors.

The chain joins TRBV4-3 to TRBJ1-4; TRBD1 might be the D (5 bases). Sequenced: blood. This TCR derives from an elderly woman in good health. The CDR3: CASSQGGGGRTNEKLFF. The CDR3 coding sequence is TGCGCCAGCAGCCAAGGCGGGGGGGGTAGGACTAATGAAAAACTGTTTTTT.